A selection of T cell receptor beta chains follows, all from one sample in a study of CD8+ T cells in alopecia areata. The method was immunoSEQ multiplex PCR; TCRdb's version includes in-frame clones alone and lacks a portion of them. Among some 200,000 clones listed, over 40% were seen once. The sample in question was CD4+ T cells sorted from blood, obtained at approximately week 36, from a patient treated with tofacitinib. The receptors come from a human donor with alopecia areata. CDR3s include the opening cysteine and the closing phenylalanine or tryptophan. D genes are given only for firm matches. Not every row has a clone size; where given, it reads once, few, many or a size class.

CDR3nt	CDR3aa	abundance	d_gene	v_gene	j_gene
TGTGCCAGCAGCTTAGGCGGGAGTCAAGATACGCAGTATTTT	CASSLGGSQDTQYF	NA	TRBD2	TRBV7-2	TRBJ2-3
TGCAGTGCCCCAGCCCTCGGACAGCAGTACTTC	CSAPALGQQYF	few	NA	TRBV20-1	TRBJ2-7
TGTGCCAGCAGCTCGGGGACAGGGGGCCTTGATACGCAGTATTTT	CASSSGTGGLDTQYF	NA	TRBD1	TRBV5-4	TRBJ2-3
TGTGCCTGGGCCGGGACCTCCCCAGGAAAACTGTTTTTT	CAWAGTSPGKLFF	once	NA	TRBV30	TRBJ1-4
TGCAGCGTTCCGGGGGGCGCGAACACCGGGGAGCTGTTTTTT	CSVPGGANTGELFF	few	NA	TRBV29-1	TRBJ2-2
TGCGCCAGCAGCCTAGGACAGAGGATGAACACTGAAGCTTTCTTT	CASSLGQRMNTEAFF	NA	NA	TRBV5-1	TRBJ1-1
TGCAGTGCTAGCGTCTATGAGACCCAGTACTTC	CSASVYETQYF	NA	NA	TRBV20-1	TRBJ2-5
TGTGCCAGCACTCCCCCGGGTCGGGGGGAGCAGTACTTC	CASTPPGRGEQYF	NA	NA	TRBV6-5	TRBJ2-7
TGTGCCTGGAGTCTGACAGGGGATGGCTACACCTTC	CAWSLTGDGYTF	NA	TRBD1	TRBV30	TRBJ1-2
TGTGCCAGCAGTGCGAGGGGGTACGAGCAGTACTTC	CASSARGYEQYF	NA	NA	TRBV6-1	TRBJ2-7
TGCAGTGCTTTGGGGGCCGGGGAGCTGTTTTTT	CSALGAGELFF	once	NA	TRBV20-1	TRBJ2-2
TGCGCCAGCAGCCAAGATCCCGGGGAGGGCCGTGGTGAAGCCAAAAACATTCAGTACTTC	CASSQDPGEGRGEAKNIQYF	NA	TRBD2	TRBV4-3	TRBJ2-4
TGCAGCGTTGACCCGGGCTACAATGAGCAGTTCTTC	CSVDPGYNEQFF	NA	NA	TRBV29-1	TRBJ2-1
TGTGCCAGCAGCGTAGAGGGGGTGTCCACCGGGGAGCTGTTTTTT	CASSVEGVSTGELFF	NA	NA	TRBV9	TRBJ2-2
TGCGCCAGCAGCTTGGATAATGAGCAGTACTTC	CASSLDNEQYF	NA	NA	TRBV5-1	TRBJ2-7
TGTGCCAGCGGAGCGCAAGGGAGAACAGATACGCAGTATTTT	CASGAQGRTDTQYF	NA	NA	TRBV2	TRBJ2-3
TGTGCCAGCTCACCCATTGAGACCCAGTACTTC	CASSPIETQYF	NA	NA	TRBV18	TRBJ2-5
TGCGCCAGCAGCGGGCGACCGGGACAGGGGAGTGGGGCCAACGTCCTGACTTTC	CASSGRPGQGSGANVLTF	few	TRBD1	TRBV5-1	TRBJ2-6
TGCAGCGTTGCCCATTTGACAGGGCCCTACGAGCAGTACTTC	CSVAHLTGPYEQYF	NA	TRBD1	TRBV29-1	TRBJ2-7
TGCGCCAGCAGCCATCCCCCCGGGACTAGCGGGCTCAGGTTGGAGCAGTTCTTC	CASSHPPGTSGLRLEQFF	NA	TRBD2	TRBV4-1	TRBJ2-1
TGTGCCACCCCAAAGGGTTTCCCAGAGACCCAGTACTTC	CATPKGFPETQYF	NA	NA	TRBV7-9	TRBJ2-5
TGTGCCAGCAGCGTAGTAGACAGGATGGGTTGGGAGACCCAGTACTTC	CASSVVDRMGWETQYF	NA	NA	TRBV9	TRBJ2-5
TGCGCCAGCAGCTTGACGTTCCCCACCCCCGGGGAGCTGTTTTTT	CASSLTFPTPGELFF	few	NA	TRBV5-1	TRBJ2-2
TGTGCCAGCAGCGTAGGACAGGGGGTCTACGAGCAGTACTTC	CASSVGQGVYEQYF	NA	TRBD1	TRBV9	TRBJ2-7
TGCAGTGCTAGGGCGACCGAGCAGTTCTTC	CSARATEQFF	NA	NA	TRBV20-1	TRBJ2-1
TGTGCCAGCAGCTGGGCAAATTCCTACAATGAGCAGTTCTTC	CASSWANSYNEQFF	few	NA	TRBV7-9	TRBJ2-1
TGTGCCAGCAGCTTAGCGGGACAGGACAGGAGCCGGGGCTACACCTTC	CASSLAGQDRSRGYTF	NA	TRBD1	TRBV7-2	TRBJ1-2
TGCGCCAGCAGCCTCCTAGGTGTTAATGAAAAACTGTTTTTT	CASSLLGVNEKLFF	few	NA	TRBV4-1	TRBJ1-4
TGTGCCAGTGCTACCGGGAACTTGAATGTCGATGAGCAGTTCTTC	CASATGNLNVDEQFF	few	NA	TRBV19	TRBJ2-1
TGTGCCAGTAGTATAGCAGAGGGTTCTAACTATGGCTACACCTTC	CASSIAEGSNYGYTF	NA	NA	TRBV19	TRBJ1-2
TGTGCCAGCAGCTTAGGGGCGGTAACATACGAGCAGTACTTC	CASSLGAVTYEQYF	NA	NA	TRBV7-6	TRBJ2-7
TGTGCCAGCAGTCGACAGGCCTTCTCTGGAAACACCATATATTTT	CASSRQAFSGNTIYF	few	NA	TRBV6-5	TRBJ1-3
TGTGCCAGCAGCGTCGGTTATACCGGGGAGCTGTTTTTT	CASSVGYTGELFF	few	NA	TRBV14	TRBJ2-2
TGTGCCACCCGGACGGGTGTTGGTTATGGCTACACCTTC	CATRTGVGYGYTF	NA	NA	TRBV15	TRBJ1-2
TGTGCCAGCCGGTGGTCTGGGGCCAACGTCCTGACTTTC	CASRWSGANVLTF	NA	NA	TRBV27	TRBJ2-6
TGCGCCAGCAGCCATCAGGACCGTAAGGCTTTCTTT	CASSHQDRKAFF	NA	NA	TRBV5-1	TRBJ1-1
TGTGCCAGCAGCTCCGGGGACCGTCGGAACTATGGCTACACCTTC	CASSSGDRRNYGYTF	NA	NA	TRBV6-6	TRBJ1-2
TGCAGCGTTGCCACCGGGACTCCCTCCGGGCCCCAGCATTTT	CSVATGTPSGPQHF	NA	NA	TRBV29-1	TRBJ1-5
TGTGCCAGCTTTTGGTATGGCTACACCTTC	CASFWYGYTF	few	NA	TRBV25-1	TRBJ1-2
TGTGCCAGCACCAGAGAATCGAACACTGAAGCTTTCTTT	CASTRESNTEAFF	few	NA	TRBV6-5	TRBJ1-1
TGTGCCAGCAGCTTATGGGGAGCCCACACAGATACGCAGTATTTT	CASSLWGAHTDTQYF	NA	NA	TRBV7-2	TRBJ2-3
TGTGCCAGCAGCAGCGGACTAGCGAACTACAATGAGCAGTTCTTC	CASSSGLANYNEQFF	NA	TRBD2	TRBV9	TRBJ2-1
TGTGCCAGCAGCCAAGGGACTAGCGATCCCTACGAGCAGTACTTC	CASSQGTSDPYEQYF	NA	TRBD2	TRBV4-2	TRBJ2-7
TGTGCCAGCAGCCAACTCGGGAGTAACTATGGCTACACCTTC	CASSQLGSNYGYTF	many	NA	TRBV14	TRBJ1-2